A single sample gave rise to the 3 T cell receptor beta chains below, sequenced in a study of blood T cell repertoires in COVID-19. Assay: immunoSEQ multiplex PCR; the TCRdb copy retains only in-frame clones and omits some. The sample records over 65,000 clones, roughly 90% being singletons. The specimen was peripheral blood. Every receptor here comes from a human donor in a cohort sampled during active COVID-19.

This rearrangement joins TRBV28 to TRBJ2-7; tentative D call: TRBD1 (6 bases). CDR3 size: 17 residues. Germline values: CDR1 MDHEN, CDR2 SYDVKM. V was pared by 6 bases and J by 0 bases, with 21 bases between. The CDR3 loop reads CASRFNRERLSSYEQYF. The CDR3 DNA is TGTGCCAGCAGATTTAACAGGGAAAGGTTGAGCTCCTACGAGCAGTACTTC.

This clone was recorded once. The CDR3, as DNA: TGTGCCAGCAGTGCAGGGCCCCAAGAGACCCAGTACTTC. This sequence encodes CASSAGPQETQYF. The V call is TRBV6-2 or TRBV6-3, the J call TRBJ2-5, with a weak D call TRBD1 (5 bases). V shed 5 bases and J shed 1 base, with 8 bases lying between them. CDR3 length: 13 amino acids. The V gene's germline CDR1 is MNHEY and CDR2 SVGEGT.

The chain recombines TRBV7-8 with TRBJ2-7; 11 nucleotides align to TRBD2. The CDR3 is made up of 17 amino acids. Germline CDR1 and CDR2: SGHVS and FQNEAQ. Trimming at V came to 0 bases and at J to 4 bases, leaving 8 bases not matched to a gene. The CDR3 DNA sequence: TGTGCCAGCAGCTTAGCGCTAAGTAGCGGGGGGGCTTACGAGCAGTACTTC. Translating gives CASSLALSSGGAYEQYF.